This T cell receptor (beta chain) is drawn from a study of blood T cell repertoires in COVID-19. On the study more broadly: Sources were T cells, B-cell-depleted T cells, or PBMCs; the material itself was cDNA or gDNA.

Generated by immunoSEQ multiplex PCR, the TCRdb table keeps only in-frame clones and is missing some. The data contain about 250,000 clones, around 89% of them seen just once; the ten biggest clones take up under 3.5%. Participants were aged 18 to 89 years from roughly 25 US areas. Which cohort a participant joined came from the clinical history participants gave. Each recovered donor of Cohort 3 presented with two negative PCRs, clearance, or symptom resolution. V dropped 8 bases and J dropped 6; count of bases not matched to a gene: 10. Per germline, CDR1 SGHVS and CDR2 FQNEAQ. CDR3 length: 16 amino acids.

The chain has TRBV7-8 and TRBJ2-2; 12 nucleotides agree with TRBD1. The sample comprised PBMCs or T cells enriched from blood (not recorded which). The sequence came from a woman aged 45-60 years who had recovered from COVID-19. The CDR3 loop is CASGVGQGALAGELFF. The CDR3 DNA follows: TGTGCCAGCGGGGTGGGACAGGGGGCATTGGCCGGGGAGCTGTTTTTT.